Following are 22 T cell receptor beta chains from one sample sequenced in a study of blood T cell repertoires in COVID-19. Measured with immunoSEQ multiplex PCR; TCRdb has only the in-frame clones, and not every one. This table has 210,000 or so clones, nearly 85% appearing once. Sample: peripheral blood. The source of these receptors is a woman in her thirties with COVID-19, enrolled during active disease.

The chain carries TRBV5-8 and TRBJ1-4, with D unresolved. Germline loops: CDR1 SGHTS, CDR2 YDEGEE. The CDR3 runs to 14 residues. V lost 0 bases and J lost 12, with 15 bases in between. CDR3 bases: TGTGCCAGCAGCTTGGCCCAGCGGTCGCGTGAACTGTTTTTT. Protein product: CASSLAQRSRELFF.

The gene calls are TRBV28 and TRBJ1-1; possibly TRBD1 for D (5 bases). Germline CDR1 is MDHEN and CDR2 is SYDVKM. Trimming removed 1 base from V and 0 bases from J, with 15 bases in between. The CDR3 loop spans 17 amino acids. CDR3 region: CASSLFLGGSMNTEAFF. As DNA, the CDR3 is TGTGCCAGCAGTTTATTCCTGGGGGGGTCCATGAACACTGAAGCTTTCTTT. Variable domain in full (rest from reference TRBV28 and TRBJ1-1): DVKVTQSSRYLVKRTGEKVFLECVQDMDHENMFWYRQDPGLGLRLIYFSYDVKMKEKGDIPEGYSVSREKKERFSLILESASTNQTSMYLCASSLFLGGSMNTEAFFGQGTRLTVV.

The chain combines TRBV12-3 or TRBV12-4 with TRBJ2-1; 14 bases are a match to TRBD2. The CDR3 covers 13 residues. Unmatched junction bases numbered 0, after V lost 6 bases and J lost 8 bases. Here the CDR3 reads CASRTSGRDEQFF. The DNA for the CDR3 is TGTGCCAGCAGGACTAGCGGGAGGGATGAGCAGTTCTTC.

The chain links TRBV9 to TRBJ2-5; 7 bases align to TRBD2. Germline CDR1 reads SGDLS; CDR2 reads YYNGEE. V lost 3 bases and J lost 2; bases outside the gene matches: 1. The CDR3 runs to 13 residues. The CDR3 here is CASSAGRQETQYF. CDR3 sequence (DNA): TGTGCCAGCAGCGCCGGGAGGCAAGAGACCCAGTACTTC.

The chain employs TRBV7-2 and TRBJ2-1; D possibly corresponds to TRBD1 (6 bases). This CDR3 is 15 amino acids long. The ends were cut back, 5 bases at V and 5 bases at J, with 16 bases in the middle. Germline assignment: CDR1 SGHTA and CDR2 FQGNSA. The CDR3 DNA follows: TGTGCCAGCAGCAAATCGGCCGACAGGAACAATGAGCAGTTCTTC. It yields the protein CASSKSADRNNEQFF. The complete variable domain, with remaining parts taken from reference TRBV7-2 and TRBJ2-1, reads GAGVSQSPSNKVTEKGKDVELRCDPISGHTALYWYRQSLGQGLEFLIYFQGNSAPDKSGLPSDRFSAERTGGSVSTLTIQRTQQEDSAVYLCASSKSADRNNEQFFGPGTRLTVL.

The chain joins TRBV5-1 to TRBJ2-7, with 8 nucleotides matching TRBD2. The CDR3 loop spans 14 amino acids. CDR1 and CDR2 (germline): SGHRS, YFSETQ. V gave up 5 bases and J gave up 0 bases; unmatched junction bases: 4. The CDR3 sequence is CASRGLALSYEQYF. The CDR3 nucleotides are TGCGCCAGCAGAGGACTAGCTCTCTCCTACGAGCAGTACTTC. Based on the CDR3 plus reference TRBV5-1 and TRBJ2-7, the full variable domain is KAGVTQTPRYLIKTRGQQVTLSCSPISGHRSVSWYQQTPGQGLQFLFEYFSETQRNKGNFPGRFSGRQFSNSRSEMNVSTLELGDSALYLCASRGLALSYEQYFGPGTRLTVT.

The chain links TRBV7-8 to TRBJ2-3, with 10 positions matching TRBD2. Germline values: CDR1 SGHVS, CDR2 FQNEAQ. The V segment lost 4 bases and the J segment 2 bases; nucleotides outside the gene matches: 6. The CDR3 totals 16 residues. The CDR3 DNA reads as TGTGCCAGCAGCTCTAGCGGGGGAGTGTACACAGATACGCAGTATTTT. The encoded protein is CASSSSGGVYTDTQYF.

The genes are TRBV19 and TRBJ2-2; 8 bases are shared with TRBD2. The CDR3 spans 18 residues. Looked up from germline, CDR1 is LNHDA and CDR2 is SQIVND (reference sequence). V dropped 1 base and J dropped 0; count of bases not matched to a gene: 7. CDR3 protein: CASSIGNSGATNTGELFF. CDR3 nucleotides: TGTGCCAGTAGTATAGGCAATAGCGGGGCGACGAACACCGGGGAGCTGTTTTTT.

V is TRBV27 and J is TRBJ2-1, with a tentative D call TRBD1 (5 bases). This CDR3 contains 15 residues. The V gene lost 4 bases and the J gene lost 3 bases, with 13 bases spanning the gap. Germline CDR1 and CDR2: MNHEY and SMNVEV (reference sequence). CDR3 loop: CASSSLTGFYNEQFF. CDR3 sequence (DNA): TGTGCCAGCAGTTCTCTTACAGGCTTCTACAATGAGCAGTTCTTC.

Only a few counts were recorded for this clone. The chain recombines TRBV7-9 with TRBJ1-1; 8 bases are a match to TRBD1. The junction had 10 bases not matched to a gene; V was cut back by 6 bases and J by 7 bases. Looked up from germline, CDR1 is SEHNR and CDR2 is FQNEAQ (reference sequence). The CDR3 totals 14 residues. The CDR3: CASSPGTGLHEAFF. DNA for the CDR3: TGTGCCAGCAGTCCCGGGACAGGACTTCATGAAGCTTTCTTT.

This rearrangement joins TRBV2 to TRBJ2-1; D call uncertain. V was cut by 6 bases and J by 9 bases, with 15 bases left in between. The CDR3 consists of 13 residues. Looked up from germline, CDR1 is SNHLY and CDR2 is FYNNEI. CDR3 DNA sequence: TGTGCCAGCAGCCGGGTTCCGACGGGTGAGCAGTTCTTC. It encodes CASSRVPTGEQFF.

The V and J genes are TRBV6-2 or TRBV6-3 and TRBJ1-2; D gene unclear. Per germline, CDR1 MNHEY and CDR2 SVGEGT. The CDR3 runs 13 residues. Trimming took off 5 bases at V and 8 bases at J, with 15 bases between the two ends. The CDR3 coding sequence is TGTGCCAGCAGTCCCGCGAGACAAGGCGGCTACACCTTC. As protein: CASSPARQGGYTF.

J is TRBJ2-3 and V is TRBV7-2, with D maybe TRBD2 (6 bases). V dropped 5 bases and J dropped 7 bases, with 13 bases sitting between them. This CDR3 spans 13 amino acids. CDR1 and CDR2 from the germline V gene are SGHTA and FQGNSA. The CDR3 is CASSPLARNTQYF. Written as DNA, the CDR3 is TGTGCCAGCAGCCCACTAGCTAGGAATACGCAGTATTTT.

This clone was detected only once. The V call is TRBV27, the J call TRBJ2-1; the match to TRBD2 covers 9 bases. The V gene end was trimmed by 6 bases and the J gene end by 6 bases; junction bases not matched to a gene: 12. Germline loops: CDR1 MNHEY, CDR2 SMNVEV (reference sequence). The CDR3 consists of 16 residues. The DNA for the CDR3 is TGTGCCAGCAGCCCTGGAGGGCGGGGGGGGCGCAATGAGCAGTTCTTC. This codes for CASSPGGRGGRNEQFF.

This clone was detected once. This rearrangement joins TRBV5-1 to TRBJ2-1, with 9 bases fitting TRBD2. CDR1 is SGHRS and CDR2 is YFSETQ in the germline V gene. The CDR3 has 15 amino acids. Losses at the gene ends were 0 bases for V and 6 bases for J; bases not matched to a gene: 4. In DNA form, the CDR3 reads TGCGCCAGCAGCTTGGGTCTAGCGGGGACCAATGAGCAGTTCTTC. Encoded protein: CASSLGLAGTNEQFF.

CDR3 residues: CASSTRTWGLTF. CDR3 DNA sequence: TGTGCCAGCAGTACACGGACTTGGGGTCTGACTTTC. The V call is TRBV12-3 or TRBV12-4, the J call TRBJ2-6; a possible D gene is TRBD2 (5 bases). V lost 5 bases and J 16 bases, leaving 15 bases between the germline ends. CDR3 length: 12 amino acids.

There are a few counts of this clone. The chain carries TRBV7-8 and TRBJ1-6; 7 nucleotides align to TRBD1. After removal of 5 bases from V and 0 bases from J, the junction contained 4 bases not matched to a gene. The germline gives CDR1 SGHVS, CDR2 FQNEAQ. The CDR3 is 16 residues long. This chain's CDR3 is CASSRRDSSYNSPLHF. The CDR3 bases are TGTGCCAGCAGCAGAAGGGACAGCTCCTATAATTCACCCCTCCACTTT.

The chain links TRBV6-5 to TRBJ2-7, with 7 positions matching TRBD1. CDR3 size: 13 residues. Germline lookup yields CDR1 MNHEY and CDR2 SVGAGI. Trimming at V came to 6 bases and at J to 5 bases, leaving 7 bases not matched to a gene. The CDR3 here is CASRTGWSDEQYF. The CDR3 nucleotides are TGTGCCAGCAGGACAGGGTGGAGCGACGAGCAGTACTTC.

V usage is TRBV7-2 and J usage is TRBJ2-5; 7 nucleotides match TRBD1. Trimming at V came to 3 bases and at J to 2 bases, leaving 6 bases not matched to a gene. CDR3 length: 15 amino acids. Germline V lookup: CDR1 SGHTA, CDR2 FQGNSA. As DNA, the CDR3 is TGTGCCAGCAGCTTCCAACAGGGGCGACAAGAGACCCAGTACTTC. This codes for CASSFQQGRQETQYF.

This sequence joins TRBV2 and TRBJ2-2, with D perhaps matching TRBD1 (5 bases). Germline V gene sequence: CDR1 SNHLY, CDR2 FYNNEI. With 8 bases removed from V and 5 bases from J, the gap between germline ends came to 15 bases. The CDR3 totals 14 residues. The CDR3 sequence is CASVRQQVTGELFF. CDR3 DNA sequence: TGTGCCAGCGTAAGACAGCAAGTAACCGGGGAGCTGTTTTTT. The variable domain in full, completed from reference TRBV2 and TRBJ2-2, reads EPEVTQTPSHQVTQMGQEVILRCVPISNHLYFYWYRQILGQKVEFLVSFYNNEISEKSEIFDDQFSVERPDGSNFTLKIRSTKLEDSAMYFCASVRQQVTGELFFGEGSRLTVL.

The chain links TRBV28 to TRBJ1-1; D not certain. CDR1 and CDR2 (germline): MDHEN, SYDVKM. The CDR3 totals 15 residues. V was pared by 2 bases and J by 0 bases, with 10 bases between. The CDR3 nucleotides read TGTGCCAGCAGTTTAGAGATCGATTTGAACACTGAAGCTTTCTTT. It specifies CASSLEIDLNTEAFF.

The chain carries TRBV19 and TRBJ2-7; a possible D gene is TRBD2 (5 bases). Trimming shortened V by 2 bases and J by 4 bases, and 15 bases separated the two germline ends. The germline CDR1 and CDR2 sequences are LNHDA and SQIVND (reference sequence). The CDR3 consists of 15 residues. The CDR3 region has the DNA TGTGCCAGTAGTATAAGGAGGACCCGGGGATACGAGCAGTACTTC. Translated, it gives CASSIRRTRGYEQYF.